This entry lists 17 T cell receptor beta chains sequenced from one sample in a study of tumor-infiltrating lymphocytes in primary liver carcinoma (dated by TCRdb to 2015 to 2018). The run used an Illumina HiSeq 2500. A constant-region primer and ProtoScript II reverse transcriptase were used to reverse-transcribe TCRbeta-specific cDNA from roughly 0.55 ug total RNA. TCRbeta libraries were built with three nested multiplex PCR rounds, a slightly modified ARM-PCR procedure. Each of the first two PCR rounds ran for around 10 cycles using multiplex TRBV1-TRBV30 forward primers together with a Cbeta reverse primer. TCRdb reprocessing: public reads trimmed at Q25 with fastp, clones called with MiXCR, in-frame beta chains kept. Identical CDR3 protein sequences are pooled into one entry, listed with their most common genes and DNA. Recorded for this sample are roughly 80,000 distinct CDR3 sequences; approximately 72% of them occurred a single time. Just under 20% of the sample is taken by the ten largest.

Total RNA and DNA were co-extracted from about 19-30 mg of bulk tissue with the AllPrep DNA/RNA mini kit, without cell sorting. The sequenced sample consisted of liver tumor tissue from sampling region 1. The cell subset or site label of this sample denotes: tumor region T1, superior pole. The receptors were gathered from a man aged 40-49 years with primary liver carcinoma and hepatitis B virus infection.

This clonotype showed up just a few times. A much larger clonotype is one base distant, so this may be a read error. The V and J genes are TRBV7-8 and TRBJ2-7; 8 bases are a match to TRBD2. V lost 1 base to trimming and J lost 3 bases; unmatched junction nucleotides: 5. The CDR3 covers 15 residues. Germline V CDR1 and CDR2: SGHVS, FQNEAQ. In DNA, the CDR3 is TGTGCCAGCAGCTTAGGGAGCGGGAGCGGCTACGAGCAGTACTTC. Protein product: CASSLGSGSGYEQYF.

On this clonotype itself: A read error may be the cause here, since a much bigger clone is one base away. The V and J genes are TRBV5-5 and TRBJ2-2; either TRBD1 or TRBD2 may supply D (5 bases each). There are 15 residues in the CDR3. Germline CDR1 is SGHKS and CDR2 is YYEKEE (reference sequence). V dropped 5 bases and J dropped 8 bases, with 19 bases sitting between them. The chain's CDR3 is CASRYRDGGTGELFF. DNA for the CDR3: TGTGCCAGCAGATACCGGGACGGAGGCACGGGGGAGCTGTTTTTT.

The chain recombines TRBV7-9 with TRBJ2-7, with D possibly matching TRBD2 (7 bases). This CDR3 contains 13 residues. V gave up 7 bases and J gave up 4 bases, with 14 bases separating them. Germline CDR1 is SEHNR and CDR2 is FQNEAQ (reference sequence). The CDR3 is CASTPGGHYEQYF. As DNA, the CDR3 is TGTGCCAGCACCCCCGGGGGGCATTACGAGCAGTACTTC. Based on the CDR3 plus reference TRBV7-9 and TRBJ2-7, the full variable domain is DTGVSQNPRHKITKRGQNVTFRCDPISEHNRLYWYRQTLGQGPEFLTYFQNEAQLEKSRLLSDRFSAERPKGSFSTLEIQRTEQGDSAMYLCASTPGGHYEQYFGPGTRLTVT.

In regard to this clonotype: One end of the junction fails to match germline, which may point to a read error. The chain couples TRBV6-2 or TRBV6-3 to TRBJ1-1; possibly TRBD1 for D (6 bases). The CDR3 has 17 residues. Germline V gene data show CDR1 as MNHEY and CDR2 as SVGEGT. This chain's CDR3 is CANSSPPLQGDNTEAFF. DNA of the CDR3: TGTGCCAACAGTTCTCCGCCCTTACAGGGAGATAACACTGAAGCCTTCTTT.

The chain uses TRBV11-2 and TRBJ2-7; D gene uncertain. Germline V gene lookup returns CDR1 SGHAT and CDR2 FQNNGV. Trimming cost V 0 bases and J 7 bases, with 16 bases left between them. CDR3 length: 15 residues. In DNA, the CDR3 is TGTGCCAGCAGCTTAGATCAAGGGCAGAGCTATGAGCAGTACTTC. Translating gives CASSLDQGQSYEQYF.

V is TRBV6-5 and J is TRBJ1-3; possible D gene TRBD1, 5 bases. The CDR3 contains 14 residues. Trimming pared 7 bases from V and 8 bases from J, leaving 18 bases between. The V gene's germline CDR1 is MNHEY and CDR2 SVGAGI. The CDR3 protein is CASTMTRDSYTIYF. The CDR3 coding sequence is TGTGCCAGCACGATGACAAGGGACTCATACACCATATATTTT.

Turning to this clonotype: One end of the junction fails to match germline, which may point to a read error. The chain combines TRBV12-3 or TRBV12-4 with TRBJ2-1, with TRBD2 matching over 12 bases. CDR3 size: 14 residues. DNA for the CDR3: TGTGCCAGCAGCACGACTAGCGGGAGTGAGGAGCAGCTCTTC. It encodes CASSTTSGSEEQLF.

This clonotype has a count of ten or more. The V gene is TRBV5-4, the J gene TRBJ1-2, with a tentative D call TRBD1 (5 bases). The ends were cut back, 4 bases at V and 2 bases at J, with 18 bases in the middle. This CDR3 contains 16 residues. Looked up from germline, CDR1 is SGHNT and CDR2 is YYREEE (reference sequence). The CDR3 spells CASSPGGGALNYGYTF. As DNA, the CDR3 is TGTGCCAGCAGCCCCGGGGGGGGAGCTTTAAACTATGGCTACACCTTC.

The rearrangement links TRBV29-1 to TRBJ2-5; 9 positions agree with TRBD2. V was pared by 4 bases and J by 2 bases, with 11 bases of the junction left unmatched. The CDR3 runs to 16 residues. CDR1 SQVTM and CDR2 ANQGSEA come from the germline V gene. The CDR3 spells CSVAGISGRAQETQYF. The CDR3 DNA reads as TGCAGCGTTGCAGGTATTAGCGGGAGAGCTCAAGAGACCCAGTACTTC.

The rearrangement joins TRBV11-2 to TRBJ2-5; D is ambiguous. This CDR3 has 13 amino acids. The ends were cut back, 6 bases at V and 4 bases at J, with 12 bases in the middle. CDR1 SGHAT and CDR2 FQNNGV come from the germline V gene. The chain's CDR3 is CASSFSIGETQYF. Here the CDR3 DNA reads TGTGCCAGCAGTTTTAGTATCGGAGAGACCCAGTACTTC. The variable domain in full, completed from reference TRBV11-2 and TRBJ2-5, reads EAGVAQSPRYKIIEKRQSVAFWCNPISGHATLYWYQQILGQGPKLLIQFQNNGVVDDSQLPKDRFSAERLKGVDSTLKIQPAKLEDSAVYLCASSFSIGETQYFGPGTRLLVL.

On this clonotype itself: The junction departs from germline at one end; a sequencing error may be responsible. This rearrangement joins TRBV11-2 to TRBJ2-7; possible D gene TRBD1, 6 bases. The CDR3 extends over 15 amino acids. Germline CDR1 and CDR2: SGHAT and FQNNGV. The CDR3 DNA follows: TGTGCAAGCAGCTTTCTGAGGGGGAGCTCCTACGAGCAGTACTTC. It codes for CASSFLRGSSYEQYF.

A remark on this clonotype: Because it lacks the conserved phenylalanine or tryptophan at the end, this CDR3 is likely a read error. The chain uses TRBV11-2 and TRBJ2-7; D is perhaps TRBD2 (6 bases). Germline lookup yields CDR1 SGHAT and CDR2 FQNNGV. The CDR3 loop spans 13 amino acids. Trimming took off 2 bases at V and 9 bases at J, with 14 bases between the two ends. CDR3 nucleotides: TGTGCCAGCAGCTTAACTGAGCTAGCGCCGCAGTACTCC. As protein: CASSLTELAPQYS.

This clonotype has a handful of counts. A junction boundary mismatches the germline segment, possibly from a read error. V and J are TRBV11-2 and TRBJ2-3; 8 nucleotides agree with TRBD2. Germline CDR1 and CDR2: SGHAT and FQNNGV. The CDR3 length is 16 residues. This CDR3 reads CASSSPTSGSTDTQYF. In DNA, the CDR3 is TGTGCCAGCAGCTCCCCTACTAGCGGCAGCACAGATACTCAGTATTTT.

As to this clonotype: A single base separates this from a much larger clone, so it may be a read error. The CDR3 does not close with the conserved phenylalanine or tryptophan, likely indicating a read error. The CDR3 reads CASSDFGGNNQPQHY. The CDR3 DNA follows: TGTGCCAGCAGTGATTTCGGCGGTAACAATCAGCCCCAGCATTAT. The J gene is TRBJ1-5, the V gene TRBV6-1; D is ambiguous. V lost 3 bases and J 3 bases, leaving 12 bases between the germline ends. CDR3 length: 15 amino acids. Looked up from germline, CDR1 is MNHNS and CDR2 is SASEGT.

J is TRBJ2-1 and V is TRBV11-1; 14 bases map to TRBD2. Trimming took 7 bases from V and 5 from J; bases not matched to a gene: 10. The germline gives CDR1 SGHAT, CDR2 FQDESV (reference sequence). The CDR3 runs to 17 residues. In DNA, the CDR3 is TGTGCCAGCATGCTGGGACTAGCGGGAGTAGTTGACAATGAGCAGTTCTTC. This gives the protein CASMLGLAGVVDNEQFF.

This clonotype was observed at least ten times. The chain carries TRBV30 and TRBJ2-2; either TRBD1 or TRBD2 may fit D (6 bases each). The CDR3 totals 14 residues. Germline V gene data show CDR1 as GTSNPN and CDR2 as SVGIG (reference sequence). The germline V and J ends were trimmed by 1 base and 5 bases, with 11 bases remaining between them. The CDR3 spells CAWSARGGTGELFF. The DNA of the CDR3 is TGTGCCTGGAGTGCCAGGGGAGGAACCGGGGAGCTGTTTTTT.

This clonotype was counted ten times or more. The genes are TRBV5-1 and TRBJ1-6, with TRBD1 identical over 7 bases. CDR3 length: 15 amino acids. Germline V gives CDR1 SGHRS, CDR2 YFSETQ. Losses at the gene ends were 5 bases for V and 5 bases for J; bases not matched to a gene: 7. The CDR3 loop reads CASSFGQVNNSPLHF. CDR3 sequence (DNA): TGCGCCAGCAGTTTCGGACAGGTGAATAATTCACCCCTCCACTTT. The full variable domain, in which reference TRBV5-1 and TRBJ1-6 provide the parts outside the CDR3, is KAGVTQTPRYLIKTRGQQVTLSCSPISGHRSVSWYQQTPGQGLQFLFEYFSETQRNKGNFPGRFSGRQFSNSRSEMNVSTLELGDSALYLCASSFGQVNNSPLHFGNGTRLTVT.